Presented here are 11 T cell receptor beta chains from one specimen sequenced in a study of CD8 T cells in ankylosing spondylitis. MiXCR, applied by TCRdb to the 5' RACE reads, yields one record per CDR3 protein. The table has 200,000 to 250,000 distinct CDR3 sequences, more than 5.5% seen once. Their recognized antigens are unknown. General observations from the study: What seemed typical of ankylosing spondylitis blood was a TCR beta motif built from roughly eight highly homologous variants.

The sequenced sample consisted of blood, either unsorted or a sorted T cell fraction (not recorded which). The receptors here all came from a male donor with ankylosing spondylitis.

This clonotype was counted ten times or more. The limits of the CDR3 on the DNA are not certain, so only TCRdb's listed CDR3 is given. The J gene is TRBJ2-2, the V gene TRBV21-1; the D call TRBD1 from the table was never checked on the DNA. TRBV21-1 is designated a pseudogene. A total of 17 residues make up the CDR3, ends included. CDR3 region: CASSPLRDRKAPGSCFF.

This clonotype was observed at least ten times. The rearrangement links TRBV9 to TRBJ1-1; D is unresolved. Germline assignment: CDR1 SGDLS and CDR2 YYNGEE. Trimming took off 0 bases at V and 11 bases at J, with 11 bases between the two ends. The CDR3 has 12 amino acids. CDR3 DNA sequence: TGTGCCAGCAGCGTAGGAGGGAGTGGGGCTTTCTTT. Translating gives CASSVGGSGAFF.

This clonotype was recorded many times. The chain combines TRBV14 with TRBJ2-7; 10 bases map to TRBD1. Germline V gives CDR1 SGHDN, CDR2 FVKESK. The CDR3 is 15 residues long. Losses at the gene ends were 5 bases for V and 3 bases for J; bases not matched to a gene: 7. The CDR3 reads CASSYRQGADYEQYF. CDR3 nucleotide sequence: TGTGCCAGCAGCTATCGACAGGGGGCCGACTACGAGCAGTACTTC.

This chain uses TRBV27 with TRBJ2-2, with 9 bases aligning to TRBD1. J lost 5 bases, V lost 3 bases, and 1 base had no gene match. The CDR3 has 14 residues. Germline V lookup: CDR1 MNHEY, CDR2 SMNVEV (reference sequence). CDR3 amino acids: CASSFDRGTGELFF. CDR3 DNA sequence: TGTGCCAGCAGTTTTGACAGGGGGACCGGGGAGCTGTTTTTT.

In this sample, this clonotype turned up many times. This sequence joins TRBV4-2 and TRBJ2-3, with 11 bases fitting TRBD2. Germline V gene lookup returns CDR1 LGHNA and CDR2 YNFKEQ. The junction had 10 bases not matched to a gene; V was cut back by 1 base and J by 4 bases. The CDR3 loop spans 18 amino acids. The CDR3 loop reads CASSQVLAGGLNADTQYF. CDR3 nucleotide sequence: TGTGCCAGCAGCCAAGTGCTAGCGGGGGGATTGAATGCAGATACGCAGTATTTT.

This clonotype was found many times. The V gene is TRBV7-9, the J gene TRBJ1-1, with TRBD1 matching 7 bases. The CDR3 runs 15 residues. The germline V gene has CDR1 SEHNR and CDR2 FQNEAQ (reference sequence). V trimming: 4 bases; J trimming: 5 bases; junction bases outside the gene matches: 10. The CDR3 DNA sequence: TGTGCCAGCAGCTCCTCGACAGGGATCGGGACTGAAGCTTTCTTT. Translated, it gives CASSSSTGIGTEAFF.

The V gene is TRBV19, the J gene TRBJ2-1; no clear D gene. Germline assignment: CDR1 LNHDA and CDR2 SQIVND (reference sequence). V was shortened by 3 bases and J by 2 bases, with 11 bases between the two germline ends. The CDR3 totals 15 residues. CDR3 amino acids: CASSIMDETYNEQFF. CDR3 DNA: TGTGCCAGTAGTATTATGGATGAAACCTACAATGAGCAGTTCTTC.

This clonotype was detected many times. The gene calls are TRBV4-1 and TRBJ1-4, with 10 bases matching TRBD1. This CDR3 region has 16 residues. Germline CDR1 and CDR2: MGHRA and YSYEKL. Trimming removed 0 bases from V and 8 bases from J; junction bases left unmatched: 6. The CDR3 here is CASSQEGQGRREKLFF. The CDR3 coding sequence is TGCGCCAGCAGCCAAGAGGGACAGGGGAGACGGGAAAAACTGTTTTTT.

This clonotype was counted between two and nine times. V gene TRBV4-2 combines with J gene TRBJ2-1; 9 nucleotides agree with TRBD2. Looked up from germline, CDR1 is LGHNA and CDR2 is YNFKEQ. The ends lost 0 bases at V and 6 bases at J; junction bases unmatched: 9. The CDR3 contains 17 residues. This chain's CDR3 is CASSQEPWREGPNEQFF. CDR3 nucleotides: TGTGCCAGCAGCCAAGAACCCTGGCGGGAGGGCCCCAATGAGCAGTTCTTC.

This clonotype was recorded only once. The chain is built from TRBV7-9 and TRBJ2-3, with TRBD2 as a possible D gene (5 bases). Trimming left V 3 bases short and J 0 bases short, with 10 bases between. The germline V gene has CDR1 SEHNR and CDR2 FQNEAQ (reference sequence). The CDR3 has 15 amino acids. The CDR3 coding sequence is TGTGCCAGCAGCTTTAGCGTACCTAGCACAGATACGCAGTATTTT. This translates into CASSFSVPSTDTQYF.

This clonotype has ten or more counts. The V call is TRBV15, the J call TRBJ2-7, with D possibly matching TRBD1 (6 bases). Germline values: CDR1 LNHNV, CDR2 YYDKDF (reference sequence). The CDR3 is 15 residues long. The germline V and J ends were trimmed by 3 bases and 13 bases, with 25 bases remaining between them. The CDR3 here is CATSREPYDRPVNYF. The CDR3 region has the DNA TGTGCCACCAGCAGGGAGCCTTACGACAGGCCGGTCAACTACTTC.